These T cell receptor beta chains were read from a single sample in a study of blood T cells in healthy people across ages. TCRdb used MiXCR to reprocess the 5' RACE reads, holding one entry per CDR3 protein. The data hold about 1.1 million distinct CDR3 sequences, with less than 45% observed a single time. The source material was blood. These receptors all come from a man aged 18 to 30 in good health. Both conserved end residues are part of each CDR3. The order of the fields is D gene, J gene, V gene, clone size, CDR3 protein, CDR3 DNA. D genes are given only for firm matches. Some rows mark clone size as missing; the rest say once, few, many or name a class of expanded clone.

>-|TRBJ2-5|TRBV10-3|-
CAISDPAGITLETQYF
TGTGCCATCAGTGACCCGGCGGGCATTACTCTAGAGACCCAGTACTTC
>-|TRBJ2-5|TRBV21-1|-
CASSNGYEETQYF
TGTGCCAGCAGCAACGGATACGAAGAGACCCAGTACTTC
>-|TRBJ2-2|TRBV6-2/TRBV6-3|-
CASSPRQIPTRGELFF
TGTGCCAGCAGTCCTAGACAGATACCGACACGCGGGGAGCTGTTTTTT
>-|TRBJ1-1|TRBV12-3/TRBV12-4|-
CTSRLLEGTEAFF
TGTACCAGCAGACTTCTAGAGGGTACTGAAGCTTTCTTT
>-|TRBJ1-4|TRBV27|many
CASSRVNEKLFF
TGTGCCAGCTCTCGAGTGAATGAAAAACTGTTTTTT
>-|TRBJ2-1|TRBV4-1|-
CASSPLGWEQFF
TGCGCCAGCAGCCCCCTGGGTTGGGAGCAGTTCTTC
>TRBD1|TRBJ2-1|TRBV28|few
CASSPLETGDEDEQFF
TGTGCCAGCAGTCCGTTAGAGACAGGGGATGAGGATGAGCAGTTCTTC
>TRBD1|TRBJ2-4|TRBV29-1|few
CSVVSGTGQGLAKNIQYF
TGCAGCGTTGTAAGTGGGACAGGGCAAGGTCTAGCCAAAAACATTCAGTACTTC
>-|TRBJ1-1|TRBV3-1|many
CASSPEGVRLEAFF
TGTGCCAGCAGCCCCGAAGGCGTCAGGCTTGAAGCTTTCTTT
>-|TRBJ1-1|TRBV3-1|-
CASSQTGTEAFF
TGTGCCAGCAGCCAAACAGGGACTGAAGCTTTCTTT
>-|TRBJ1-2|TRBV18|-
CASSPGDTNYGYTF
TGTGCCAGCTCTCCAGGGGATACCAACTATGGCTACACCTTC
>TRBD2|TRBJ2-1|TRBV20-1|-
CSARSPGGTYNEQFF
TGCAGTGCTAGATCCCCGGGGGGTACCTACAATGAGCAGTTCTTC
>-|TRBJ1-5|TRBV20-1|-
CSARGTKRRQPQHF
TGCAGTGCTAGAGGTACAAAGCGCCGTCAGCCCCAGCATTTT
>-|TRBJ2-3|TRBV7-9|few
CASSLVRKDTDTQYF
TGTGCCAGCAGCTTAGTTAGGAAGGACACAGATACGCAGTATTTT
>-|TRBJ2-1|TRBV20-1|few
CSATGPTPNEQFF
TGCAGTGCCACGGGGCCTACGCCCAATGAGCAGTTCTTC
>-|TRBJ1-2|TRBV6-2/TRBV6-3|-
CASSSGTRSNYGYTF
TGTGCCAGCAGTTCCGGGACACGCTCCAACTATGGCTACACCTTC
>-|TRBJ2-3|TRBV7-9|few
CASSPWTATDTQYF
TGTGCCAGCAGCCCCTGGACAGCTACAGATACGCAGTATTTT
>TRBD1|TRBJ2-7|TRBV6-1|few
CASSPAGGEQYF
TGTGCCAGCTCACCTGCAGGGGGTGAGCAGTACTTC
>-|TRBJ1-2|TRBV12-3/TRBV12-4|-
CASSPPSRGYNYGYTF
TGTGCCAGCAGCCCACCATCGAGGGGCTATAACTATGGCTACACCTTC
>-|TRBJ2-2|TRBV20-1|-
CSATRPGGNTGELFF
TGCAGTGCTACCCGGCCAGGAGGGAACACCGGGGAGCTGTTTTTT
>-|TRBJ2-7|TRBV10-3|-
CAISESSGAEAQYF
TGTGCCATCAGTGAGTCCTCAGGGGCAGAGGCCCAGTACTTC
>-|TRBJ2-3|TRBV4-3|few
CASGLASSADTQYF
TGCGCGTCGGGGTTGGCCTCATCCGCAGATACGCAGTATTTT
>TRBD1|TRBJ2-5|TRBV20-1|-
CSAMTGNQETQYF
TGCAGTGCTATGACAGGGAACCAAGAGACCCAGTACTTC
>TRBD1|TRBJ1-6|TRBV4-1|few
CASSQADRQNSPLHF
TGCGCCAGCAGCCAAGCGGACAGGCAAAATTCACCCCTCCACTTT
>-|TRBJ1-1|TRBV4-3|-
CASSQSGTVNTEAFF
TGCGCCAGCAGCCAATCCGGGACGGTGAACACTGAAGCTTTCTTT
>TRBD2|TRBJ2-1|TRBV12-3/TRBV12-4|many
CASSLLAGGYNEQFF
TGTGCCAGCAGTCTACTAGCGGGGGGCTACAATGAGCAGTTCTTC
>TRBD1|TRBJ2-4|TRBV27|-
CASSLSGTGSIEQYF
TGTGCCAGCAGTTTATCCGGGACAGGGTCGATTGAGCAGTACTTC
>-|TRBJ1-2|TRBV29-1|-
CSVEGNYFYGYIF
TGCAGCGTTGAAGGGAACTACTTCTATGGCTACATCTTC
>-|TRBJ2-3|TRBV4-3|-
CASRAEGGTDTQYF
TGCGCCAGCCGGGCGGAGGGGGGCACAGATACGCAGTATTTT
>TRBD2|TRBJ2-1|TRBV27|-
CASSLRTSGGEYTYNEQFF
TGTGCCAGCAGTCTCAGGACTAGCGGGGGAGAATACACCTACAATGAGCAGTTCTTC
>-|TRBJ2-5|TRBV7-2|-
CASLYGGINEQYF
TGTGCCAGTCTCTATGGAGGGATCAATGAGCAGTACTTC
>TRBD1|TRBJ1-5|TRBV3-1|-
CASSQTPTGGSNQPQHF
TGTGCCAGCAGCCAAACGCCCACAGGGGGAAGCAATCAGCCCCAGCATTTT
>-|TRBJ1-5|TRBV10-3|-
CAISESGDGQPQHF
TGTGCCATCAGTGAGTCTGGGGACGGTCAGCCCCAGCATTTT
>-|TRBJ2-3|TRBV20-1|few
CSAFRPQGNSTDTQYF
TGCAGTGCTTTTCGCCCACAGGGAAATAGCACAGATACGCAGTATTTT
>TRBD1|TRBJ2-3|TRBV10-3|once
CAIREGTGVRPDTQYF
TGTGCCATCAGGGAAGGGACAGGGGTCCGCCCAGATACGCAGTATTTT
>-|TRBJ1-1|TRBV25-1|few
CASRTSGNTEAFF
TGTGCCAGCCGAACGTCCGGGAACACTGAAGCTTTCTTT
>TRBD1|TRBJ1-1|TRBV30|-
CAWRGQGWTEAFF
TGTGCCTGGAGGGGACAGGGCTGGACTGAAGCTTTCTTT
>-|TRBJ2-2|TRBV3-1|-
CASRSPSDRNTGELFF
TGTGCCAGCAGGAGCCCGTCAGACAGGAACACCGGGGAGCTGTTTTTT
>-|TRBJ1-1|TRBV5-6|-
CASSLGGRGVSTEAFF
TGTGCCAGCAGCTTGGGGGGGAGAGGGGTTAGCACTGAAGCTTTCTTT
>-|TRBJ1-2|TRBV29-1|many
CSVEVGGRGYTF
TGCAGCGTTGAAGTTGGGGGTCGTGGCTACACCTTC
>-|TRBJ1-1|TRBV7-9|-
CASSSGTSEAFF
TGTGCCAGCAGCTCCGGGACGTCGGAAGCTTTCTTT
>-|TRBJ1-4|TRBV9|-
CASSVRGEREKLFF
TGTGCCAGCAGCGTGCGGGGGGAACGTGAAAAACTGTTTTTT
>-|TRBJ2-3|TRBV12-3/TRBV12-4|-
CASSLPPSTDTQYF
TGTGCCAGCAGTTTACCTCCTAGCACAGATACGCAGTATTTT
>-|TRBJ1-2|TRBV5-6|few
CASSLDLQANYGYTF
TGTGCCAGCAGCTTGGATCTACAAGCTAACTATGGCTACACCTTC
>-|TRBJ1-5|TRBV20-1|-
CSAGQTRGNQPQHF
TGCAGTGCGGGGCAAACAAGGGGCAATCAGCCCCAGCATTTT
>TRBD1|TRBJ1-2|TRBV5-1|-
CASSSQTPSRQGGGYTF
TGCGCCAGCAGCTCGCAAACCCCTTCGCGACAGGGCGGCGGCTACACCTTC
>-|TRBJ2-2|TRBV4-3|-
CASSQEGTNTGELFF
TGCGCCAGCAGCCAAGAAGGAACCAACACCGGGGAGCTGTTTTTT
>TRBD1|TRBJ1-2|TRBV20-1|few
CSARDGQGVAGYTF
TGCAGTGCTAGAGACGGACAGGGGGTGGCTGGCTACACCTTC
>TRBD2|TRBJ2-3|TRBV12-3/TRBV12-4|few
CASSVSSGSLTSTDTQYF
TGTGCCAGCAGTGTTTCTAGCGGGAGCCTTACTAGCACAGATACGCAGTATTTT